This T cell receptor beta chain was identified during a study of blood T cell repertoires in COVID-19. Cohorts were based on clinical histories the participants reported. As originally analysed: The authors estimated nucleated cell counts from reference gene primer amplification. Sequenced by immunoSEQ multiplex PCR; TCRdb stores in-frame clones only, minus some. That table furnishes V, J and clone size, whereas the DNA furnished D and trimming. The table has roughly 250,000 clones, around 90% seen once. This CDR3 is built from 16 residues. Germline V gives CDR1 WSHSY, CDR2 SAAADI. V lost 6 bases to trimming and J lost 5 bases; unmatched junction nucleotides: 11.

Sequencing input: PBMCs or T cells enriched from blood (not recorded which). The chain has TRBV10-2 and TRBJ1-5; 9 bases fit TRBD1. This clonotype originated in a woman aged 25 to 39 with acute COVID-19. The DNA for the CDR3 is TGCGCCAGCAGCCAGGACAGGGGATGGGGTCATCAGCCCCAGCATTTT. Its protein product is CASSQDRGWGHQPQHF.